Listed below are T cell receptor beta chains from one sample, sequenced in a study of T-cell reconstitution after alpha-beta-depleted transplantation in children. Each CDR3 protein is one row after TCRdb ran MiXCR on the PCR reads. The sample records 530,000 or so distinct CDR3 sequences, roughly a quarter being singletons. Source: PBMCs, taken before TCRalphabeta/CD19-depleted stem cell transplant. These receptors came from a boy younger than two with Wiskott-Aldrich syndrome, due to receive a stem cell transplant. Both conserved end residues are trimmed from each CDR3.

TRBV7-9 ASTRDNEKLF
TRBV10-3 AINQGLANEQF
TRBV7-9 ASNSIGTQY
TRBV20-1 SARYIGSTTYNEQF
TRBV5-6 ASSRGLGEQY
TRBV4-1 ASSQDRSGETQY
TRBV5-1 ASSFSGGNSGETQY
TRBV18 ASSRDIRNTEAF
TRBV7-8 ASSYTDRNTDAF
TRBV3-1 ASSQGELLAGFEQY
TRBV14 ASSPRPYNEQF
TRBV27 ASARDKRYPGELF
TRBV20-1 SARETSGSDEQF
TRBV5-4 ASRSSGLASAGANVLT
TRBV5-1 ASSLAQGGRMNTEAF
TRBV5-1 ASSRISKQTGTVSYNEQF
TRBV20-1 SALDRGEIYEQY
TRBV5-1 ASSTDRDYNEQF
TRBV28 ASSFRSYGYT
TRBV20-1 SASGTSGTQSYEQY
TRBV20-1 SAREGGGGNTIY
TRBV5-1 ASSPGTSGRGDTQY
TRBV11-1 ASSSRDRGRNEQF
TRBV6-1 ASSHRGRGDTQY
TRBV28 ASSFRAGGSPYEQY
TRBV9 ASSKLAGESYEQY
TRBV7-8 ASSLVARGLVSPLH
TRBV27 ASSLIGSRANEQF
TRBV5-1 ASSLGTGSKREQF
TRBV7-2 ASGIGPRGGYT
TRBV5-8 ASSRDRK